The rows below give T cell receptor beta chains drawn from one sample of a study of cytomegalovirus exposure and HLA in healthy donors. Sequenced by immunoSEQ multiplex PCR; TCRdb stores in-frame clones only, minus some. The sample holds about 110,000 clones, about nine tenths seen once. Sequenced input: PBMCs. These receptors were collected from a woman between 18 and 30 years old in good health and CMV-seronegative. Each CDR3 is given with its conserved first and last residue. The D gene is left open where the match is weak. The size field is filled for only some rows; it gives once, few, many or a size class.

CASSVVGGGGAYTQYF | TGTGCCAGCAGCGTAGTGGGTGGCGGGGGGGCTTATACGCAGTATTTT | TRBV9 | NA | TRBD2 | TRBJ2-3
CASSVVQSGANVLTF | TGTGCCAGCAGCGTAGTCCAATCCGGGGCCAACGTCCTGACTTTC | TRBV9 | NA | NA | TRBJ2-6
CASSPRSGVNTGELFF | TGTGCCAGCAGCCCTCGGAGCGGGGTAAACACCGGGGAGCTGTTTTTT | TRBV9 | NA | TRBD2 | TRBJ2-2
CASSPPGTGLDEQFF | TGTGCCAGCTCACCACCGGGTACAGGGTTGGATGAGCAGTTCTTC | TRBV18 | NA | NA | TRBJ2-1
CASSPLGNEQYF | TGTGCCAGTTCGCCCCTCGGGAACGAGCAGTACTTC | TRBV19 | NA | NA | TRBJ2-7
CAWRGGDAPDSNQPQHF | TGTGCCTGGAGGGGGGGGGACGCACCCGATAGCAATCAGCCCCAGCATTTT | TRBV30 | NA | NA | TRBJ1-5
CASSPWDSPTNEKLFF | TGCGCCAGCAGCCCGTGGGACTCTCCAACTAATGAAAAACTGTTTTTT | TRBV4-1 | NA | NA | TRBJ1-4
CASSFGGRDTQYF | TGTGCCAGCAGTTTCGGGGGACGAGATACGCAGTATTTT | TRBV7-3 | NA | NA | TRBJ2-3
CASSYGGRDESYGYTF | TGTGCCAGCAGTTACGGCGGGCGAGATGAGAGCTATGGCTACACCTTC | TRBV6-6 | NA | NA | TRBJ1-2
CASRDRSGRGMGNEQFF | TGTGCCAGCAGGGACCGAAGTGGCAGGGGCATGGGGAATGAGCAGTTCTTC | TRBV28 | NA | NA | TRBJ2-1
CASSSYGAYNEQFF | TGTGCCAGCAGCTCCTACGGAGCTTACAATGAGCAGTTCTTC | TRBV7-2 | NA | NA | TRBJ2-1
CASSQDRGRSYEQYF | TGTGCCAGCAGCCAAGATAGGGGGCGGTCCTACGAGCAGTACTTC | TRBV4-2 | few | TRBD1 | TRBJ2-7
CASSEDRAYTDTQYF | TGTGCCAGCAGTGAGGACAGGGCCTACACAGATACGCAGTATTTT | TRBV9 | NA | TRBD1 | TRBJ2-3
CASSQVGGF | TGTGCCAGCAGCCAAGTAGGGGGATTT | TRBV3-1/TRBV3-2 | NA | NA | TRBJ2-3
CASSEQGPSSYEQYF | TGCGCCAGCAGCGAACAGGGGCCGAGCTCCTACGAGCAGTACTTC | TRBV5-1 | NA | TRBD1 | TRBJ2-7
CASSLLGLVNNEQFF | TGTGCCAGCAGCCTTCTCGGACTAGTTAACAATGAGCAGTTCTTC | TRBV27 | once | TRBD2 | TRBJ2-1
CAIKRGWNTGELFF | TGTGCCATAAAGAGGGGGTGGAACACCGGGGAGCTGTTTTTT | TRBV28 | NA | NA | TRBJ2-2
CASSPKQGMWTQYF | TGTGCCAGCAGCCCTAAGCAGGGTATGTGGACCCAGTACTTC | TRBV14 | NA | NA | TRBJ2-5
CASSVSSGRTDTQYF | TGTGCCAGCAGTGTCTCTAGCGGGAGGACAGATACGCAGTATTTT | TRBV28 | NA | TRBD2 | TRBJ2-3
CASSPQTGGGSGELFF | TGTGCCAGCTCACCCCAGACAGGGGGCGGTTCCGGGGAGCTGTTTTTT | TRBV18 | NA | TRBD1 | TRBJ2-2
CASSLAPAVDEQFF | TGTGCCAGCAGCTTAGCCCCCGCGGTGGATGAGCAGTTCTTC | TRBV7-9 | NA | NA | TRBJ2-1
CASSLALGTGELFF | TGTGCCAGCAGCTTAGCGCTAGGCACCGGGGAGCTGTTTTTT | TRBV13 | NA | NA | TRBJ2-2
CSASRDTQYF | TGCAGTGCTAGTAGAGATACGCAGTATTTT | TRBV20-1 | NA | NA | TRBJ2-3
CASSPMGLAPDEQFF | TGTGCCAGCAGCCCTATGGGACTAGCGCCCGATGAGCAGTTCTTC | TRBV11-1 | once | TRBD2 | TRBJ2-1
CASSLPQGSPHGYTF | TGTGCCAGCAGCCTGCCTCAGGGTTCCCCGCATGGCTACACCTTC | TRBV5-4 | once | NA | TRBJ1-2
CASSQAWGNSWDTIYF | TGCGCCAGCAGCCAGGCCTGGGGCAACAGTTGGGACACCATATATTTT | TRBV4-3 | NA | NA | TRBJ1-3
CASSTGNTGELFF | TGTGCCAGCAGTACCGGGAACACCGGGGAGCTGTTTTTT | TRBV9 | NA | NA | TRBJ2-2
CASSLRPFDLGETQYF | TGTGCCAGCAGCTTACGCCCTTTTGACTTGGGTGAGACCCAGTACTTC | TRBV7-2 | NA | NA | TRBJ2-5
CASNSGLLSGNTIYF | TGTGCCAGTAACTCCGGACTCCTCTCTGGAAACACCATATATTTT | TRBV19 | few | NA | TRBJ1-3
CASTPPGDYGYTF | TGTGCCAGCACTCCCCCGGGAGACTATGGCTACACCTTC | TRBV6-1 | NA | NA | TRBJ1-2
CASSLVQGAQGYGYTF | TGTGCCAGCAGCTTAGTACAGGGGGCGCAGGGCTATGGCTACACCTTC | TRBV7-2 | NA | TRBD1 | TRBJ1-2
CASSQDLMGGNYKFSGNTIYF | TGTGCCAGCAGCCAAGATCTAATGGGGGGAAATTATAAGTTCTCTGGAAACACCATATATTTT | TRBV4-2 | once | NA | TRBJ1-3
CASSQDMTGVLYEQYF | TGCGCCAGCAGCCAAGATATGACAGGGGTCTTATACGAGCAGTACTTC | TRBV4-1 | NA | TRBD1 | TRBJ2-7
CASSPDPVGYTF | TGTGCCAGCAGCCCCGATCCGGTCGGCTACACCTTC | TRBV6-5 | NA | NA | TRBJ1-2
CASTPAGATNEKLFF | TGTGCCAGCACCCCCGCAGGGGCAACTAATGAAAAACTGTTTTTT | TRBV18 | NA | NA | TRBJ1-4
CASSYSLGYTF | TGTGCCAGCAGCTACAGCTTGGGCTACACCTTC | TRBV5-6 | NA | NA | TRBJ1-2
CASSQDDQRGGHADTQYF | TGCGCCAGCAGCCAAGACGATCAGCGGGGGGGCCACGCAGATACGCAGTATTTT | TRBV4-3 | NA | TRBD2 | TRBJ2-3
CASSPGPAGGRSYEQYF | TGTGCCAGCAGCCCTGGGCCAGCGGGAGGACGGAGCTACGAGCAGTACTTC | TRBV11-3 | NA | TRBD2 | TRBJ2-7
CASSPGDRGKGYTF | TGTGCCAGCAGCCCCGGGGACAGGGGAAAGGGCTACACCTTC | TRBV11-1 | once | TRBD1 | TRBJ1-2
CATSRVGGGHNEQFF | TGTGCCACCAGCAGAGTTGGTGGCGGCCACAATGAGCAGTTCTTC | TRBV15 | NA | NA | TRBJ2-1
CASSFGQGVNTEAFF | TGTGCCAGCAGCTTTGGGCAGGGGGTGAACACTGAAGCTTTCTTT | TRBV5-6 | NA | TRBD1 | TRBJ1-1